This T cell receptor beta chain was recorded in a study of beta chain features in type 1 diabetes. A heparinised blood draw that averaged roughly 120 mL was obtained once from each donor. This CDR3 has 16 amino acids. The V segment lost 4 bases and the J segment 0 bases; nucleotides outside the gene matches: 2. Germline-derived CDR1 and CDR2 are ENHRY and SYGVKD. This clone showed up just a few times. Its antigen is currently unknown. Study outcomes and limitations: For Type 1 diabetes patients, all four CD4+ subsets carried TCRB CDR3s that were moderately but significantly shorter. Insertions were fewer and deletions more numerous at VDJ junctions in type 1 diabetes patients.

Reverse transcribing all isolated RNA meant expressed TCRB transcripts were sequenced. The average output of naive, central memory and regulatory T cell samples was several million reads. The protocol was immunoSEQ multiplex PCR, while the TCRdb copy is restricted to in-frame clones and leaves out a portion. The sample contains around 150,000 clones, 50% to 70% of which appear only once. The sample comprised naive CD4+ T cells from blood. The source of this sequence is a man aged 25 to 45 with type 1 diabetes. This chain links TRBV10-3 with TRBJ2-6; 8 positions agree with TRBD1. CDR3 nucleotide sequence: TGTGCCATCAGTGGGACAGGGAGCTCTGGGGCCAACGTCCTGACTTTC. Residues: CAISGTGSSGANVLTF.